One and the same sample provided the 31 T cell receptor beta chains below, sequenced in a study of blood T cell repertoires in COVID-19. Only in-frame clones appear in the TCRdb table, and some are missing; sequencing was by immunoSEQ multiplex PCR. The table includes approximately 90,000 clones, roughly 84% detected once. Sequenced material: peripheral blood. The receptors stem from a man aged 55 to 70 with acute or convalescent COVID-19.

The V gene is TRBV11-2, the J gene TRBJ2-3; 7 bases map to TRBD2. Germline CDR1 reads SGHAT; CDR2 reads FQNNGV. V shed 0 bases, J shed 6 bases, and the junction held 0 bases outside the gene matches. The CDR3 spans 13 residues. CDR3 DNA: TGTGCCAGCAGCTTAGAGGGGGGGGATACGCAGTATTTT. Protein: CASSLEGGDTQYF.

The chain employs TRBV5-6 and TRBJ1-3, with a possible D match to TRBD1 (5 bases). CDR3 length: 15 residues. Trimming cost V 2 bases and J 0 bases, with 9 bases left between them. Germline loops: CDR1 SGHDT, CDR2 YYEEEE. CDR3 amino acids: CASSFGHISGNTIYF. The CDR3 coding sequence is TGTGCCAGCAGCTTTGGACACATCTCTGGAAACACCATATATTTT. Full variable domain (outside the CDR3, taken from reference TRBV5-6 and TRBJ1-3): DAGVTQSPTHLIKTRGQQVTLRCSPKSGHDTVSWYQQALGQGPQFIFQYYEEEERQRGNFPDRFSGHQFPNYSSELNVNALLLGDSALYLCASSFGHISGNTIYFGEGSWLTVV.

The gene calls are TRBV27 and TRBJ2-3; TRBD1 agrees at 10 bases. Germline V gives CDR1 MNHEY, CDR2 SMNVEV (reference sequence). Trimming cost V 1 base and J 4 bases; bases outside gene matches: 2. The CDR3 is 15 amino acids. CDR3 amino acids: CASSLWTGGADTQYF. CDR3 in DNA: TGTGCCAGCAGTTTATGGACAGGGGGGGCAGATACGCAGTATTTT.

The chain recombines TRBV2 with TRBJ2-2; maybe TRBD2 (5 bases). CDR1 and CDR2 from the germline V gene are SNHLY and FYNNEI. V was cut by 6 bases and J by 2 bases, with 7 bases left in between. The CDR3 contains 13 residues. CDR3 protein: CASRDSNTGELFF. The CDR3 nucleotides are TGTGCCAGCAGGGACTCTAACACCGGGGAGCTGTTTTTT.

In DNA form, the CDR3 reads TGTGCCAGCAGGGGAAACAGGGTTGTAGAGACCCAGTACTTC. This translates into CASRGNRVVETQYF. The V and J genes are TRBV6-1 and TRBJ2-5, with D maybe TRBD1 (6 bases). CDR1 is MNHNS and CDR2 is SASEGT in the germline V gene. V was cut by 6 bases and J by 4 bases, with 15 bases left in between. CDR3 size: 14 residues.

This chain links TRBV20-1 with TRBJ1-1; D is possibly TRBD1 (5 bases). V was trimmed by 5 bases and J by 3 bases, leaving 7 bases between them. From germline, CDR1 is DFQATT and CDR2 SNEGSKA (reference sequence). The CDR3 has 11 amino acids. The chain's CDR3 is CSAPRDTEAFF. The CDR3 DNA reads as TGCAGTGCTCCCAGGGACACTGAAGCTTTCTTT.

The genes are TRBV6-5 and TRBJ1-5; D ambiguous. The germline V and J ends were trimmed by 0 bases and 7 bases, with 13 bases remaining between them. The germline gives CDR1 MNHEY, CDR2 SVGAGI. The CDR3 covers 15 residues. The DNA for the CDR3 is TGTGCCAGCAGTTACTCGGGGAGGGCTGGCCAGCCCCAGCATTTT. Its translation is CASSYSGRAGQPQHF.

The gene calls are TRBV18 and TRBJ2-3; the D gene is possibly TRBD1 (5 bases). V was clipped by 3 bases and J by 2 bases, with 9 bases between them. CDR1 and CDR2 from the germline V gene are KGHSH and LQKENI. The CDR3 has 14 amino acids. The CDR3 here is CASSPRQHTDTQYF. The CDR3 bases are TGTGCCAGCTCACCGCGACAGCACACAGATACGCAGTATTTT.

The chain recombines TRBV19 with TRBJ1-1; the D gene is possibly TRBD1 (6 bases). Per the germline V gene, CDR1 is LNHDA and CDR2 is SQIVND (reference sequence). The CDR3 totals 15 residues. Between the trimmed V and J ends, which lost 7 bases and 2 bases, there was a span of 17 bases. The CDR3 region is CASITRGGANTEAFF. CDR3 DNA: TGTGCCAGTATTACCAGAGGGGGGGCCAACACTGAAGCTTTCTTT.

The chain joins TRBV28 to TRBJ1-5; tentatively, D is TRBD1 (5 bases). V lost 3 bases to trimming and J lost 7 bases, with 22 bases between them. The CDR3 spans 17 residues. Germline V gene data show CDR1 as MDHEN and CDR2 as SYDVKM. The CDR3 bases are TGTGCCAGCAGTTTGGTCGCGGTCGGCAGGGTGGAACAGCCCCAGCATTTT. It is translated as CASSLVAVGRVEQPQHF.

The chain couples TRBV30 to TRBJ1-6; the match to TRBD1 covers 9 bases. Germline V gene lookup returns CDR1 GTSNPN and CDR2 SVGIG (reference sequence). This CDR3 is built from 18 residues. The V gene end was trimmed by 1 base and the J gene end by 6 bases; junction bases not matched to a gene: 13. The CDR3 coding sequence is TGTGCCTGGAGTGGGGGGACGACAGGGGGGACGTTTAATTCACCCCTCCACTTT. It is translated as CAWSGGTTGGTFNSPLHF.

The V and J genes are TRBV6-1 and TRBJ2-7, with D possibly TRBD1 on 5 matching bases. This CDR3 contains 17 residues. The V end lost 2 bases, the J end lost 3 bases, and 20 bases lay between the germline ends. Germline CDR1 MNHNS, CDR2 SASEGT. The CDR3 sequence is CASSEWSRDRLLYEQYF. The CDR3 DNA follows: TGTGCCAGCAGTGAATGGAGCCGAGACAGACTTCTCTACGAGCAGTACTTC.

The rearrangement links TRBV6-2 or TRBV6-3 to TRBJ2-7; D remains ambiguous. The V end lost 2 bases, the J end lost 3 bases, and 11 bases lay between the germline ends. The CDR3 has 14 amino acids. Germline V lookup: CDR1 MNHEY, CDR2 SVGEGT. The CDR3 sequence: CASSYGPRYYEQYF. In DNA, the CDR3 is TGTGCCAGCAGTTACGGCCCCAGGTACTACGAGCAGTACTTC.

This clone was detected a few times. This rearrangement joins TRBV3-1 (or the pseudogene TRBV3-2) to TRBJ1-1; 9 bases agree with TRBD1. Germline assignment: CDR1 LGHDT and CDR2 YNNKEL (reference sequence). This CDR3 contains 12 residues. V lost 1 base, J lost 11 bases, and 2 bases stayed unmatched. This CDR3 is CASSQGDREAFF. In nucleotides, the CDR3 is TGTGCCAGCAGCCAAGGGGACAGGGAGGCTTTCTTT.

The chain links TRBV18 to TRBJ1-1, with 8 bases aligning to TRBD1. There are 14 residues in the CDR3. Germline-derived CDR1 and CDR2 are KGHSH and LQKENI. After removal of 4 bases from V and 5 bases from J, the junction contained 6 bases not matched to a gene. The CDR3 sequence: CASSLTGGTTEAFF. The CDR3 region has the DNA TGTGCCAGCTCACTTACAGGGGGAACTACTGAAGCTTTCTTT.

The count of this clone is one. The chain employs TRBV5-4 and TRBJ2-3; 10 nucleotides line up with TRBD2. CDR3 length equals 14 residues. From germline, CDR1 is SGHNT and CDR2 YYREEE (reference sequence). J gave up 14 bases and V 2 bases, and 11 bases lay outside the gene matches. The CDR3 sequence is CASSLSGGGQMRYF. CDR3 bases: TGTGCCAGCAGCTTAAGCGGGGGGGGCCAGATGCGGTATTTT.

The rearrangement uses TRBV5-8 and TRBJ1-5; D possibly corresponds to TRBD1 (6 bases). CDR3 length: 14 amino acids. The germline V gene encodes CDR1 SGHTS and CDR2 YDEGEE. V was pared by 6 bases and J by 3 bases, with 13 bases between. The CDR3 loop is CASIKDSINQPQHF. The CDR3, as DNA: TGTGCCAGCATCAAGGACAGTATCAATCAGCCCCAGCATTTT.

This chain links TRBV25-1 with TRBJ2-2; perhaps TRBD2 as D (6 bases). The CDR3 runs 17 residues. Germline V CDR1 and CDR2: MGHDK, SYGVNS. V was shortened by 4 bases and J by 0 bases, with 15 bases between the two germline ends. The CDR3 here is CASSGTGTLANTGELFF. The CDR3 DNA sequence: TGTGCCAGCAGTGGCACCGGGACTCTCGCGAACACCGGGGAGCTGTTTTTT.

The chain is built from TRBV3-1 (or the pseudogene TRBV3-2) and TRBJ1-3, with D possibly TRBD1 on 6 matching bases. This CDR3 spans 17 amino acids. The V gene's germline CDR1 is LGHDT and CDR2 YNNKEL (reference sequence). The ends were cut back, 4 bases at V and 0 bases at J, with 16 bases in the middle. The DNA for the CDR3 is TGTGCCAGCAGCCGCCCGGCCCAGGGGTACTCTGGAAACACCATATATTTT. It is translated as CASSRPAQGYSGNTIYF.

V is TRBV20-1 and J is TRBJ2-1; no reliable D call. Germline V lookup: CDR1 DFQATT, CDR2 SNEGSKA (reference sequence). The CDR3 contains 11 residues. V gave up 1 base and J gave up 10 bases, with 8 bases separating them. The CDR3 DNA reads as TGCAGTGCTAGAGTAGTAAGCGAGCAGTTCTTC. Its translation: CSARVVSEQFF.

V usage is TRBV7-2 and J usage is TRBJ2-5, with TRBD2 matching over 9 bases. Per germline, CDR1 SGHTA and CDR2 FQGNSA. J lost 1 base, V lost 1 base, and 7 bases had no gene match. The CDR3 contains 17 residues. DNA for the CDR3: TGTGCCAGCAGCTTAGGGAATATAGCGGGGGCCCAAGAGACCCAGTACTTC. Amino acid sequence: CASSLGNIAGAQETQYF.

This sequence joins TRBV3-1 (or the pseudogene TRBV3-2) and TRBJ2-3; 7 nucleotides line up with TRBD2. Germline assignment: CDR1 LGHDT and CDR2 YNNKEL (reference sequence). The CDR3 sequence is 20 residues long. V dropped 3 bases and J dropped 4; count of bases not matched to a gene: 22. In nucleotides, the CDR3 is TGTGCCAGCAGCCACCCATCGAGGAGGCTAGCGGACCGGAGGGCAGATACGCAGTATTTT. Residues: CASSHPSRRLADRRADTQYF.

This clone has a handful of counts. This chain connects TRBV2 to TRBJ1-3; D is perhaps TRBD1 (6 bases). V was shortened by 11 bases and J by 4 bases, with 27 bases between the two germline ends. The CDR3 extends over 17 amino acids. Germline V gene lookup returns CDR1 SNHLY and CDR2 FYNNEI. CDR3: CAAALGAAARRGNTIYF. The CDR3, as DNA: TGTGCCGCCGCCCTGGGGGCCGCGGCGAGGAGGGGAAACACCATATATTTT.

This chain connects TRBV9 to TRBJ2-5, with 11 bases aligning to TRBD2. Trimming cost V 0 bases and J 5 bases; bases outside gene matches: 6. Germline lookup yields CDR1 SGDLS and CDR2 YYNGEE. The CDR3 loop spans 16 amino acids. The CDR3 coding sequence is TGTGCCAGCAGCGTAGTTAGCGGGGGGGCTTGGGAGACCCAGTACTTC. It encodes CASSVVSGGAWETQYF.

J is TRBJ1-1 and V is TRBV7-2; tentative D call: TRBD1 (5 bases). V lost 1 base to trimming and J lost 4 bases, with 13 bases between them. The CDR3 is made up of 15 amino acids. From germline, CDR1 is SGHTA and CDR2 FQGNSA. In nucleotides, the CDR3 is TGTGCCAGCAGCTTAGTGCGGGGTGGGGGCACTGAAGCTTTCTTT. Amino acid sequence: CASSLVRGGGTEAFF. Using reference TRBV7-2 and TRBJ1-1 for the parts outside the CDR3, the full variable domain is GAGVSQSPSNKVTEKGKDVELRCDPISGHTALYWYRQSLGQGLEFLIYFQGNSAPDKSGLPSDRFSAERTGGSVSTLTIQRTQQEDSAVYLCASSLVRGGGTEAFFGQGTRLTVV.

This clone was found a few times. The CDR3 protein is CASSKQGARYGYTF. The CDR3 region has the DNA TGTGCCAGCAGTAAACAGGGGGCCCGGTATGGCTACACCTTC. The chain uses TRBV27 and TRBJ1-2, with 9 bases that match TRBD1. In germline, CDR1 is MNHEY, CDR2 SMNVEV (reference sequence). Trimming at V came to 5 bases and at J to 5 bases, leaving 6 bases not matched to a gene. The CDR3 runs to 14 residues.

This chain links TRBV3-1 (or the pseudogene TRBV3-2) with TRBJ1-6; D may be TRBD1 (6 bases). The CDR3 extends over 15 amino acids. The ends were cut back, 3 bases at V and 5 bases at J, with 11 bases in the middle. Germline values: CDR1 LGHDT, CDR2 YNNKEL (reference sequence). CDR3 in amino acids: CASSQGAADNSPLHF. The DNA of the CDR3 is TGTGCCAGCAGCCAGGGGGCCGCGGATAATTCACCCCTCCACTTT.

This chain uses TRBV6-5 with TRBJ1-5, with 7 bases identical to TRBD1. This CDR3 comprises 13 residues. Germline V gene data show CDR1 as MNHEY and CDR2 as SVGAGI. Trimming at V came to 7 bases and at J to 9 bases, leaving 9 bases not matched to a gene. The CDR3: CASTQEGARPQHF. The CDR3 nucleotides are TGTGCCAGCACCCAAGAGGGGGCAAGGCCCCAGCATTTT.

This chain joins TRBV2 and TRBJ1-4, with TRBD1 as a possible D gene (5 bases). Germline V gene lookup returns CDR1 SNHLY and CDR2 FYNNEI. The CDR3 covers 14 residues. Trimming shortened V by 7 bases and J by 4 bases, and 13 bases separated the two germline ends. CDR3 nucleotides: TGTGCCAGCATTGTGCCAGGGTTTAATGAAAAACTGTTTTTT. This encodes CASIVPGFNEKLFF. Full variable domain (remainder filled in from reference TRBV2 and TRBJ1-4): EPEVTQTPSHQVTQMGQEVILRCVPISNHLYFYWYRQILGQKVEFLVSFYNNEISEKSEIFDDQFSVERPDGSNFTLKIRSTKLEDSAMYFCASIVPGFNEKLFFGSGTQLSVL.

This clone was detected only once. The rearrangement uses TRBV4-2 and TRBJ1-4; a weak D match, TRBD1 (5 bases). Germline V gives CDR1 LGHNA, CDR2 YNFKEQ. V lost 0 bases to trimming and J lost 5 bases, with 10 bases between them. The CDR3 extends over 15 amino acids. In DNA form, the CDR3 reads TGTGCCAGCAGCCAAGATCGCAGGGTAAATGAAAAACTGTTTTTT. Translating it yields CASSQDRRVNEKLFF.

The rearrangement links TRBV7-8 to TRBJ1-3; D may be TRBD1 (6 bases). The CDR3 is 18 residues long. Deletions cut 1 base from V and 0 bases from J, with 16 bases between. Germline assignment: CDR1 SGHVS and CDR2 FQNEAQ. The CDR3 spells CASSLEARQANSGNTIYF. CDR3 in DNA: TGTGCCAGCAGCTTAGAGGCAAGACAGGCCAACTCTGGAAACACCATATATTTT.